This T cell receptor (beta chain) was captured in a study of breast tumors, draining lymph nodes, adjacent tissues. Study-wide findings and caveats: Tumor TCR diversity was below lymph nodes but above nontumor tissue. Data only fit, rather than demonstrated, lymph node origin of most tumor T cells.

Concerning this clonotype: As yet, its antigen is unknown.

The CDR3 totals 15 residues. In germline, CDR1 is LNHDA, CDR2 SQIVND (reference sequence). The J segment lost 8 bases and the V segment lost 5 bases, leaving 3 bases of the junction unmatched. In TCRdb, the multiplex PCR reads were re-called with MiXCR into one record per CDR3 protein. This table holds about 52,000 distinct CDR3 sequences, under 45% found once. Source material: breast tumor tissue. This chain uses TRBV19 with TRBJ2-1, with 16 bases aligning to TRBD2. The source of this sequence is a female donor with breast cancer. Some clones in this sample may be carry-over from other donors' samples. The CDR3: CASSSGTSGRDEQFF. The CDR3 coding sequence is TGTGCCAGTAGTTCGGGGACTAGCGGGAGGGATGAGCAGTTCTTC.